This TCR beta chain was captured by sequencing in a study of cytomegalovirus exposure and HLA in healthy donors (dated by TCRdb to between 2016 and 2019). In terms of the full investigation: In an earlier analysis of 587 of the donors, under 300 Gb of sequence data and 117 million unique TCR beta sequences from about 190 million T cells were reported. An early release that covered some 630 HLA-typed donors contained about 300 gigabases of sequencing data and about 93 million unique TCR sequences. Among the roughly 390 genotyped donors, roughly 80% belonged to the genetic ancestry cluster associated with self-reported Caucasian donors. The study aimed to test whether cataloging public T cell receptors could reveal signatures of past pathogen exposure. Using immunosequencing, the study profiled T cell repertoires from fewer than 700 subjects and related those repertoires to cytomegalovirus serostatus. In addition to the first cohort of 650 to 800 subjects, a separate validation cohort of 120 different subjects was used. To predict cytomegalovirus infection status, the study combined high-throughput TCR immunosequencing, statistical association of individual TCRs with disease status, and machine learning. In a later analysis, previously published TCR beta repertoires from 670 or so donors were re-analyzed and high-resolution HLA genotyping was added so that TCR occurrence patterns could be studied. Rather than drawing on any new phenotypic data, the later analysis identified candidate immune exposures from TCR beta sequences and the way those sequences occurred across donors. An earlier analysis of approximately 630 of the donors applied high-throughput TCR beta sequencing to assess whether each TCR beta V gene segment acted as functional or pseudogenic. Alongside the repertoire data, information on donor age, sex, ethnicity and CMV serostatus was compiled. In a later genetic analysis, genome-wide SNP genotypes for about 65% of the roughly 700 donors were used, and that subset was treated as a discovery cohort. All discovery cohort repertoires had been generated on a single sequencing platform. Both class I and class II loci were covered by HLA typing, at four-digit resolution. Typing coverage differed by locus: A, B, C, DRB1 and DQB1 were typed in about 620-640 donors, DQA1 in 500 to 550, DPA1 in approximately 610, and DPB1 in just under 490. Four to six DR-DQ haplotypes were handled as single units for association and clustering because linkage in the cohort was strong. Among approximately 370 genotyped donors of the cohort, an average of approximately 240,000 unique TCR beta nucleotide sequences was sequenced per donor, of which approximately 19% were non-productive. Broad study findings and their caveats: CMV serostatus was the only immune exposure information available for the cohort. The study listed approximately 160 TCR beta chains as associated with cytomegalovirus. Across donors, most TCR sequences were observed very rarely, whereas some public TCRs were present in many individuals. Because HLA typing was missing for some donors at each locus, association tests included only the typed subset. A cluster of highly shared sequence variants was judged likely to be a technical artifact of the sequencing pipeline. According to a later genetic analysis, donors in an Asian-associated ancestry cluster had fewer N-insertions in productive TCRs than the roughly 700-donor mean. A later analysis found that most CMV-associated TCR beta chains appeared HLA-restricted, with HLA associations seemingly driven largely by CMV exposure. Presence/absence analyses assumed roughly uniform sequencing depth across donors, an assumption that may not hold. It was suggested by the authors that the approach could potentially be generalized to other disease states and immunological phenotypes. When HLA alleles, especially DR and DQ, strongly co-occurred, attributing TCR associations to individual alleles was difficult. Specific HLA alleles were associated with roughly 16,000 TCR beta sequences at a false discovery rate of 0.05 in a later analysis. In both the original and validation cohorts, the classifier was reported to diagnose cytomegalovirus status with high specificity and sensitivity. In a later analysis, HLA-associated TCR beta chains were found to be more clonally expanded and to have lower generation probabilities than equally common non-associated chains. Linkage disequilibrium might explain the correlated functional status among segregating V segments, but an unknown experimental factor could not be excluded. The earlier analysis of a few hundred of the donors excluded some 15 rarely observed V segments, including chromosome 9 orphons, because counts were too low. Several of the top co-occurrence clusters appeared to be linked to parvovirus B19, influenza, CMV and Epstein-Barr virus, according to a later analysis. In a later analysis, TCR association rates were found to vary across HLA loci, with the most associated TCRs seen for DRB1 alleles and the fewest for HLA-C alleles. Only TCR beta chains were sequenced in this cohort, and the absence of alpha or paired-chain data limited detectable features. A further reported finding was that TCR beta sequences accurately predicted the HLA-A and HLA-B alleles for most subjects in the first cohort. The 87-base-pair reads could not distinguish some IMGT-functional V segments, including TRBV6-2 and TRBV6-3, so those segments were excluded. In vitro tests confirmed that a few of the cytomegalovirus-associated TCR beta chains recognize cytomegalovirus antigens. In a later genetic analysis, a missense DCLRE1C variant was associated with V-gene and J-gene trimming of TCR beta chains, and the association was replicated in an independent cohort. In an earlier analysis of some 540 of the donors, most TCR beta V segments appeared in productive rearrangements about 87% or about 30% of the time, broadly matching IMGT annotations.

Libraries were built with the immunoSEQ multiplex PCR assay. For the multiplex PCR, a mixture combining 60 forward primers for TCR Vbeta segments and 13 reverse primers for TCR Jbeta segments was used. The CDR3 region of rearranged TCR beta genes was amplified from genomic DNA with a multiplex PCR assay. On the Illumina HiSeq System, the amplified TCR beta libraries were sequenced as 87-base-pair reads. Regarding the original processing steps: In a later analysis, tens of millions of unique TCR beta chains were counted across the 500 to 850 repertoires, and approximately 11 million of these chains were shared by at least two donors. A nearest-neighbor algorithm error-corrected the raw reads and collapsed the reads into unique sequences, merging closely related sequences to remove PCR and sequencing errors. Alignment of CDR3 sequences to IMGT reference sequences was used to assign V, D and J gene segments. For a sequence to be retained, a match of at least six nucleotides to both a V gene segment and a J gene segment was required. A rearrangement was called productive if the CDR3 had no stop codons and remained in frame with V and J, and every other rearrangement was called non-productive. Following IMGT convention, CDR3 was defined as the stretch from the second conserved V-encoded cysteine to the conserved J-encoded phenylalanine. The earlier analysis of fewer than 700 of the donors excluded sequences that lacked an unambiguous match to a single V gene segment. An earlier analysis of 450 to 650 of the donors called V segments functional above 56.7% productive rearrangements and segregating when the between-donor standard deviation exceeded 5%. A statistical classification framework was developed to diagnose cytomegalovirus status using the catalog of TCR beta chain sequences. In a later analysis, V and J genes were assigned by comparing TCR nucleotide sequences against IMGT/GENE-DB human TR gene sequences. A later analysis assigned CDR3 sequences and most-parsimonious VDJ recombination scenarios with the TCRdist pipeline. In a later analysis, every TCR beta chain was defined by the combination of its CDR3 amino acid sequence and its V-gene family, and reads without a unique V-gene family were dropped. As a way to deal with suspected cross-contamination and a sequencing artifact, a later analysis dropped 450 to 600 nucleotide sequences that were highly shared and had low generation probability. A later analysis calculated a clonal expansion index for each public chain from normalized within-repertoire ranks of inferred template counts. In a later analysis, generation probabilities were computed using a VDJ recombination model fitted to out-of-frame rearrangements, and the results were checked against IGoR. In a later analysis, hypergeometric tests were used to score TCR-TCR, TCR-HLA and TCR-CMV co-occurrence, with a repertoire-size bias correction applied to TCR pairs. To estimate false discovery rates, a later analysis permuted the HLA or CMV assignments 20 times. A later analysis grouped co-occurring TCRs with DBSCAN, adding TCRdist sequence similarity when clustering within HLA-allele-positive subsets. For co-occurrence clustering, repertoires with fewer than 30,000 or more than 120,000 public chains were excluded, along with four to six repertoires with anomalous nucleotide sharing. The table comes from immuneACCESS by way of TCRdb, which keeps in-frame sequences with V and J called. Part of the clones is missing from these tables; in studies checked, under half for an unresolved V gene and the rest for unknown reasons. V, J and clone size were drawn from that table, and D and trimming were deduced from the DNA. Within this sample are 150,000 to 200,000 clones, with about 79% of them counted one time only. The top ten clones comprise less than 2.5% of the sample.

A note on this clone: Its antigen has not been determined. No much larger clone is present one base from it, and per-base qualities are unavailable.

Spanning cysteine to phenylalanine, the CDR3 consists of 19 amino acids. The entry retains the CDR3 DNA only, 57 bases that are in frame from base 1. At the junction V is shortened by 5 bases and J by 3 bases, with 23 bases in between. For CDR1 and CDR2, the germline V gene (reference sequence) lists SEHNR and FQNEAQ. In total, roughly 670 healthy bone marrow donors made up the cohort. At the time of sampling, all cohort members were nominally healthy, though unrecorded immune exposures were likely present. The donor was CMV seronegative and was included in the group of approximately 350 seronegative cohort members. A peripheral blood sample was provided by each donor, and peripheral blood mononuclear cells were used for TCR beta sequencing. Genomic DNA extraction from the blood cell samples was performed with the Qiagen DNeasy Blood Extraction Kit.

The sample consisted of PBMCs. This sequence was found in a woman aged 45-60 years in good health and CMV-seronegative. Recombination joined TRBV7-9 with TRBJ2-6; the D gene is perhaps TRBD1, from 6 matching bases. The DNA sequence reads TGTGCCAGCAGCCCGGGGACGCAACAGGGACGGGATGGGGCCAACGTCCTGACTTTC. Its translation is CASSPGTQQGRDGANVLTF.